The source of this T cell receptor (beta chain) is a study of shared clonotypes between healthy human individuals. Study observations and caveats: Shared across several donors were around 5% of the naive CD4 clonotypes.

In this sample, this clone turned up once. Its antigen is not identified. Sequencing was performed with immunoSEQ multiplex PCR; in TCRdb, only in-frame clones are kept and a portion is missing. The sample consists of approximately 2.3 million clones, roughly 93% of them appearing once. Nashville, Tennessee was home to all donors, each a Caucasian adult. A split of CD4+ cells into CD45RA+ naive and CD45RA-negative memory subsets was performed. Source material: naive CD4+ T cells from PBMCs. Subset described: CD45RA+ positively selected. This TCR was sampled from a man aged 18 to 29 in good health. Some clones in this sample may be carry-over from other donors' samples.

The CDR3 loop reads CASSLANVMGQETQYF. The DNA of the CDR3 is TGCGCCAGCAGCTTGGCCAACGTGATGGGCCAAGAGACCCAGTACTTC. The chain combines TRBV5-1 with TRBJ2-5; D not resolved. Trimming removed 0 bases at V and 1 base at J, with 13 bases between. Per the germline V gene, CDR1 is SGHRS and CDR2 is YFSETQ. The CDR3 contains 16 residues.